These 23 T cell receptor beta chains originate from one sample sequenced in a study of shared clonotypes between healthy human individuals. The repertoire was sequenced with immunoSEQ multiplex PCR; TCRdb's copy has only in-frame clones and lacks some. The table has about 1 million clones, around 76% seen once. The sequenced material came from memory CD4+ T cells sorted from blood. Stated subset: CD45RA-negative fraction. The receptors here all came from a man in his late teens or twenties in good health.

The chain employs TRBV29-1 and TRBJ2-7; TRBD2 aligns across 8 bases. After removal of 4 bases from V and 0 bases from J, the junction contained 8 bases not matched to a gene. Germline lookup yields CDR1 SQVTM and CDR2 ANQGSEA. The CDR3 runs to 15 residues. The CDR3 loop reads CSVGSVAGSSYEQYF. The CDR3, as DNA: TGCAGCGTTGGCTCCGTAGCGGGAAGCTCCTACGAGCAGTACTTC.

The V gene is TRBV30, the J gene TRBJ1-2; 7 nucleotides agree with TRBD1. Per the germline V gene, CDR1 is GTSNPN and CDR2 is SVGIG (reference sequence). Germline trimming cut 4 bases from V and 14 bases from J; bases unmatched to any gene: 10. This CDR3 region has 11 residues. For the CDR3, the DNA is TGTGCCTGGACAAAGGGGGGACAGCAGACCTTC. This translates into CAWTKGGQQTF.

The chain links TRBV9 to TRBJ1-2, with a tentative D call TRBD1 (5 bases). Germline assignment: CDR1 SGDLS and CDR2 YYNGEE. The CDR3 extends over 13 amino acids. The germline V and J ends were trimmed by 3 bases and 4 bases, with 10 bases remaining between them. CDR3 DNA: TGTGCCAGCAGCGCCAGGGAGGGCTATGGCTACACCTTC. Protein sequence: CASSAREGYGYTF.

The rearrangement uses TRBV2 and TRBJ1-3, with D tentatively TRBD1 (5 bases). This CDR3 has 14 amino acids. Germline CDR1 is SNHLY and CDR2 is FYNNEI. V was clipped by 7 bases and J by 8 bases, with 18 bases between them. CDR3 bases: TGTGCCAGCAAGCGAGGGGAACTTATAGACACCATATATTTT. Its protein product is CASKRGELIDTIYF. Filled out from reference TRBV2 and TRBJ1-3, the complete variable domain reads EPEVTQTPSHQVTQMGQEVILRCVPISNHLYFYWYRQILGQKVEFLVSFYNNEISEKSEIFDDQFSVERPDGSNFTLKIRSTKLEDSAMYFCASKRGELIDTIYFGEGSWLTVV.

A word on this clone: At the DNA level, this CDR3 is encoded by other sequences in the same sample as well. The CDR3 is CASSLRGETQYF. CDR3 in DNA: TGTGCCAGCAGCTTGCGCGGGGAGACCCAGTACTTC. This chain joins TRBV11-2 and TRBJ2-5; a weak D match, TRBD2 (5 bases). This CDR3 comprises 12 residues. CDR1 is SGHAT, CDR2 FQNNGV, per germline. With 3 bases removed from V and 5 bases from J, the gap between germline ends came to 7 bases.

The V call is TRBV6-5, the J call TRBJ2-7; D is unclear. There are 15 residues in the CDR3. The germline V and J ends were trimmed by 0 bases and 0 bases, with 9 bases remaining between them. Germline values: CDR1 MNHEY, CDR2 SVGAGI. CDR3 nucleotide sequence: TGTGCCAGCAGTTACTCGACCACTTTCTCCTACGAGCAGTACTTC. It codes for CASSYSTTFSYEQYF.

The J gene is TRBJ2-7, the V gene TRBV10-3; a weak D match, TRBD1 (6 bases). Trimming stripped 2 bases from V and 4 bases from J, with 12 bases between. This CDR3 has 14 residues. From germline, CDR1 is ENHRY and CDR2 SYGVKD. CDR3 residues: CAISEPGQSYEQYF. CDR3 nucleotides: TGTGCCATCAGTGAGCCAGGACAGTCGTACGAGCAGTACTTC.

This clone turned up a few times. V usage is TRBV15 and J usage is TRBJ2-2; tentative D call: TRBD1 (6 bases). The CDR3 covers 17 residues. The V and J ends lost 5 bases and 0 bases respectively, with 16 bases between them. Germline V CDR1 and CDR2: LNHNV, YYDKDF (reference sequence). The CDR3 loop is CATSSLGAQPNTGELFF. Here the CDR3 DNA reads TGTGCCACCAGCTCTCTGGGGGCCCAACCGAACACCGGGGAGCTGTTTTTT.

CDR3 nucleotides: TGTGCCAGCTCACCAACCCGGACAGGGGGGGACAATGAGCAGTTCTTC. Protein sequence: CASSPTRTGGDNEQFF. V and J are TRBV18 and TRBJ2-1; 10 bases fit TRBD1. From germline, CDR1 is KGHSH and CDR2 LQKENI. After removal of 2 bases from V and 5 bases from J, the junction contained 6 bases not matched to a gene. The CDR3 runs to 16 residues.

The chain couples TRBV7-8 to TRBJ1-2, with D unresolved. Trimming pared 0 bases from V and 6 bases from J, leaving 14 bases between. Germline V gives CDR1 SGHVS, CDR2 FQNEAQ. This CDR3 has 15 residues. The CDR3 DNA follows: TGTGCCAGCAGCTTAGCGCCGACGGGGAACCATGGCTACACCTTC. It translates to CASSLAPTGNHGYTF.

The genes are TRBV30 and TRBJ1-3, with TRBD1 matching 8 bases. Per the germline V gene, CDR1 is GTSNPN and CDR2 is SVGIG (reference sequence). The CDR3 covers 13 residues. Trimming removed 3 bases from V and 7 bases from J; junction bases left unmatched: 5. This CDR3 reads CAWRQGAGNTIYF. The CDR3 DNA reads TGTGCCTGGAGGCAGGGGGCCGGGAACACCATATATTTT.

The chain carries TRBV5-6 and TRBJ2-3, with TRBD1 matching 7 bases. Germline loops: CDR1 SGHDT, CDR2 YYEEEE. J gave up 1 base and V 3 bases, and 5 bases lay outside the gene matches. This CDR3 region has 15 residues. The CDR3 DNA reads TGTGCCAGCAGCTCATACGGGACAGGCACAGATACGCAGTATTTT. It is translated as CASSSYGTGTDTQYF.

This chain links TRBV5-4 with TRBJ2-5; D uncertain. The CDR3 extends over 15 amino acids. CDR1 and CDR2 from the germline V gene are SGHNT and YYREEE (reference sequence). V was shortened by 0 bases and J by 1 base, with 10 bases between the two germline ends. The CDR3 DNA is TGTGCCAGCAGCTTGGGTAAAGGGTCCCAAGAGACCCAGTACTTC. Its protein is CASSLGKGSQETQYF.

This clone showed up just a few times. The chain links TRBV7-2 to TRBJ2-3, with a tentative D call TRBD2 (6 bases). The V end lost 8 bases, the J end lost 2 bases, and 11 bases lay between the germline ends. The CDR3 consists of 13 residues. Germline CDR1 is SGHTA and CDR2 is FQGNSA. CDR3 in amino acids: CASGGLLTDTQYF. The CDR3 DNA follows: TGTGCCAGCGGAGGGCTACTCACAGATACGCAGTATTTT.

This clone was counted many times. The chain joins TRBV6-6 to TRBJ2-7; 7 nucleotides match TRBD1. Trimming removed 5 bases from V and 0 bases from J; junction bases left unmatched: 7. This CDR3 has 15 residues. Per the germline V gene, CDR1 is MNHNY and CDR2 is SVGAGI (reference sequence). CDR3 in amino acids: CASSRQGFGSYEQYF. The CDR3 DNA follows: TGTGCCAGCAGTCGACAGGGTTTTGGCTCCTACGAGCAGTACTTC.

This clone has only one observation. The rearrangement uses TRBV30 and TRBJ1-2, with D unclear. Trimming took off 2 bases at V and 4 bases at J, with 11 bases between the two ends. Germline V lookup: CDR1 GTSNPN, CDR2 SVGIG (reference sequence). This CDR3 is built from 13 residues. CDR3 nucleotide sequence: TGTGCCTGGAGTTTTTATGGGGTCTATGGCTACACCTTC. Translated: CAWSFYGVYGYTF.

This rearrangement joins TRBV6-6 to TRBJ1-2, with 9 bases fitting TRBD1. Germline lookup yields CDR1 MNHNY and CDR2 SVGAGI (reference sequence). J gave up 3 bases and V 4 bases, and 9 bases lay outside the gene matches. The CDR3 is made up of 16 amino acids. The CDR3 sequence is CASSSLGTGSYYGYTF. CDR3 sequence (DNA): TGTGCCAGCAGTTCGTTAGGGACAGGGTCTTACTATGGCTACACCTTC.

This rearrangement joins TRBV4-3 to TRBJ2-7; TRBD1 matches at 9 bases. Unmatched junction bases numbered 7, after V lost 1 base and J lost 3 bases. Per germline, CDR1 LGHNA and CDR2 YSLEER. The CDR3 has 16 amino acids. This CDR3 is CASSQGTGVLRYEQYF. The CDR3 region has the DNA TGCGCCAGCAGCCAAGGGACAGGGGTACTTCGCTACGAGCAGTACTTC.

The sample holds a few counts of this clone. V is TRBV5-1 and J is TRBJ2-1; D not certain. Trimming stripped 4 bases from V and 11 bases from J, with 10 bases between. Germline-derived CDR1 and CDR2 are SGHRS and YFSETQ. This CDR3 contains 11 residues. The CDR3 sequence: CASSQIEQQFF. CDR3 coding DNA: TGCGCCAGCAGCCAAATCGAACAGCAGTTCTTC.

A single count supports this clone. V and J are TRBV6-5 and TRBJ2-3, with 10 bases matching TRBD2. V shed 7 bases, J shed 5 bases, and the junction held 6 bases outside the gene matches. CDR1 MNHEY and CDR2 SVGAGI come from the germline V gene. The CDR3 consists of 14 residues. The CDR3 DNA follows: TGTGCCAGCAAATCCCGGACTAGCGGAGATACGCAGTATTTT. This gives the protein CASKSRTSGDTQYF.

The chain recombines TRBV14 with TRBJ1-4; the D gene is possibly TRBD1 (6 bases). Trimming pared 3 bases from V and 8 bases from J, leaving 13 bases between. The CDR3 runs 14 residues. Looked up from germline, CDR1 is SGHDN and CDR2 is FVKESK. The CDR3 DNA reads TGTGCCAGCAGCCATCGGACAGCGGAGGAAAAACTGTTTTTT. Translated: CASSHRTAEEKLFF.

The chain is built from TRBV6-1 and TRBJ2-7, with 9 bases matching TRBD1. This CDR3 contains 12 residues. The ends lost 10 bases at V and 5 bases at J; junction bases unmatched: 6. Germline CDR1 MNHNS, CDR2 SASEGT. The CDR3 region is CATGQGMHEQYF. The CDR3 DNA is TGTGCCACCGGACAGGGGATGCACGAGCAGTACTTC.

This sequence joins TRBV5-1 and TRBJ2-7; 9 bases are shared with TRBD1. Losses at the gene ends were 0 bases for V and 1 base for J; bases not matched to a gene: 20. From germline, CDR1 is SGHRS and CDR2 YFSETQ. The CDR3 loop spans 21 amino acids. This CDR3 is CASSLDRSRAVLTGGSYEQYF. The CDR3 DNA reads TGCGCCAGCAGCTTGGACCGATCCAGGGCTGTATTGACAGGGGGATCCTACGAGCAGTACTTC.